The rows below give T cell receptor beta chains drawn from one sample of a study of T cells of healthy individuals. TCRdb re-derived calls from the 5' RACE reads in MiXCR, one entry per CDR3 protein. The sample holds 100,000 or so distinct CDR3 sequences; approximately 16% are singletons and the top ten take 6.2%. Source of these receptors: a human donor in good health. Both conserved end residues are part of each CDR3. D genes are given only for firm matches. Only some rows state a clone size, as once, few, many or a class for expanded clones.

j_gene	d_gene	abundance	v_gene	CDR3nt	CDR3aa
TRBJ2-1	TRBD2	many	TRBV2	TGTGCCAGCAGTTATAGCGGGGCGCAGTTCTTC	CASSYSGAQFF
TRBJ2-3	.	.	TRBV20-1	TGCAGTGCTCCTCGAACGGCCACAGATACGCAGTATTTT	CSAPRTATDTQYF
TRBJ1-2	.	many	TRBV5-6	TGTGCCAGCAGCTTGGCCCTCACAGGCTATGGCTACACCTTC	CASSLALTGYGYTF
TRBJ1-1	.	few	TRBV6-9	TGTGCCAGCAGGACCATGGTAAACAGGGTTTCATGGAACACTGAAGCTTTCTTT	CASRTMVNRVSWNTEAFF
TRBJ2-1	TRBD2	few	TRBV6-4	TGTGCCAGCAGTGACTCGGGACTAGCGAGCAATGAGCAGTTCTTC	CASSDSGLASNEQFF
TRBJ1-4	TRBD1	.	TRBV7-9	TGTGCCAGCAGCTTAGCCCGGGACAGGGAGAAGAGAAAACTGTTTTTT	CASSLARDREKRKLFF
TRBJ1-3	TRBD1	.	TRBV7-2	TGTGCCAGCAGCTTATCTTACAGGGGTTCGTTAGGTGGAAACACCATATATTTT	CASSLSYRGSLGGNTIYF
TRBJ2-7	.	large	TRBV6-5	TGTGCCAGCACCCCGGACAACTCCTACGAGCAGTACTTC	CASTPDNSYEQYF
TRBJ2-5	.	many	TRBV6-5	TGTGCCAGCAAGGACTCTTTAGGCGAGACCCAGTACTTC	CASKDSLGETQYF
TRBJ1-1	.	.	TRBV27	TGTGCCAGCAGTTTATCCACAGTGTGGCCTGGAGGCAACACTGAAGCTTTCTTT	CASSLSTVWPGGNTEAFF
TRBJ2-1	.	few	TRBV7-3	TGTGCCAGCAGCTTAGCCAGGGACGACAATGAGCAGTTCTTC	CASSLARDDNEQFF
TRBJ1-5	.	.	TRBV12-3/TRBV12-4	TGTGCCAGCGGAGGGGGACGTCATAGCAATCAGCCCCAGCATTTT	CASGGGRHSNQPQHF
TRBJ1-1	.	many	TRBV7-9	TGTGCCAGCAGCTGGAGATCTAACACTGAAGCTTTCTTT	CASSWRSNTEAFF
TRBJ1-5	TRBD1	few	TRBV28	TGTGCCAGTACAAGACAGGGTAGCAATCAGCCCCAGCATTTT	CASTRQGSNQPQHF
TRBJ2-7	TRBD1	few	TRBV5-1	TGCGCCAGTGGGACAGGTCCAACCTACGAGCAGTACTTC	CASGTGPTYEQYF
TRBJ1-2	.	many	TRBV9	TGTGCCAGCAGCGTCCGGACGGGCTTATCTGGCTACACCTTC	CASSVRTGLSGYTF
TRBJ1-4	.	many	TRBV7-2	TGTGCCAGCAGCGGGGCTTACGCAACTAATGAAAAACTGTTTTTT	CASSGAYATNEKLFF
TRBJ2-2	TRBD1	.	TRBV19	TGTGCCAGTAGTACCACAGGGGGAGTGACCGGGGAGCTGTTTTTT	CASSTTGGVTGELFF
TRBJ2-7	.	.	TRBV6-6	TGTGCCAGCAAGGGGGTACCCTACGAGCAGTACTTC	CASKGVPYEQYF
TRBJ1-4	.	.	TRBV20-1	TGCAGTGCTAGAGATATTGGGGGAAATCTCGCTAATGAAAAACTGTTTTTT	CSARDIGGNLANEKLFF
TRBJ1-1	.	.	TRBV5-1	TGCGCCAGCAGCTTGGCCCATTGGATCACTGAAGCTTTCTTT	CASSLAHWITEAFF
TRBJ2-6	.	.	TRBV5-1	TGCGCCAGCAGCTTGCCCCAGAGCTCTGGGGCCAACGTCCTGACTTTC	CASSLPQSSGANVLTF
TRBJ2-2	TRBD2	few	TRBV20-1	TGCAGTGCTAGAGATCGGGCGGGACTAGCGGGATCCGGGGAGCTGTTTTTT	CSARDRAGLAGSGELFF
TRBJ2-1	.	few	TRBV3-2	TGTGCCAGCAGGCGTTTTAAAAAAGGGAATGAGCAGTTCTTC	CASRRFKKGNEQFF
TRBJ1-1	TRBD1	.	TRBV20-1	TGCAGTGCTAGATGGGACAGGGACACTGAAGCTTTCTTT	CSARWDRDTEAFF
TRBJ2-6	TRBD2	few	TRBV18	TGTGCCAGCTCACCCAAATTAGACACTAGCGGATTCTTTGGGGCCAACGTCCTGACTTTC	CASSPKLDTSGFFGANVLTF
TRBJ2-3	TRBD2	few	TRBV4-1	TGCGCCAGCAGCCAGGGCCCCCTTATCCAGCGGGGCATGTCATCAGATACGCAGTATTTT	CASSQGPLIQRGMSSDTQYF
TRBJ2-7	.	few	TRBV5-6	TGTGCCAGCAGCTTTGACAGCTCCTACGAGCAGTACTTC	CASSFDSSYEQYF
TRBJ1-1	.	few	TRBV24-1	TGTGCCACTGAGGACAGATCGAACACTGAAGCTTTCTTT	CATEDRSNTEAFF
TRBJ2-1	TRBD2	many	TRBV7-2	TGTGCCAGCAGCTTAGCGGGGCTAGCGGATTACAATGAGCAGTTCTTC	CASSLAGLADYNEQFF
TRBJ1-6	.	.	TRBV7-2	TGTGCCAGCAGCTTATACAGGACTTATAATTCACCCCTCCACTTT	CASSLYRTYNSPLHF
TRBJ2-2	TRBD2	few	TRBV20-1	TGCAGTGCTACCGGACTAGCGGGACGTAACACCGGGGAGCTGTTTTTT	CSATGLAGRNTGELFF
TRBJ2-5	.	few	TRBV7-8	TGTGCCAGCAGCTTTGGACGGCTACAAGAGACCCAGTACTTC	CASSFGRLQETQYF
TRBJ1-6	.	.	TRBV28	TGTGCCAGCAGTTTACGGGTCTTCAGGAACTCACCCCTCCACTTT	CASSLRVFRNSPLHF
TRBJ2-3	TRBD2	.	TRBV20-1	TGCAGTGCTCCGCGGGGGTCGGATACGCAGTATTTT	CSAPRGSDTQYF